Listed below are T cell receptor beta chains from one sample, sequenced in a study of technical replicates of blood from several donors. The table came from immunoSEQ multiplex PCR; TCRdb's copy has only in-frame clones and leaves some out. Here the sample spans about 12,000 clones, approximately 94% being singletons. The sequenced sample was PBMCs. The receptors come from a human donor in good health. The CDR3 runs from the conserved cysteine through the conserved F or W. A D gene is named only where the DNA matches it firmly. The size field is filled for only some rows; it gives once, few, many or a size class.

V	length	D	J	size	DNA	CDR3
TRBV5-1	14	.	TRBJ2-7	once	TGCGCCAGCAGCGGTGGGGCCCCTCGGAGCGAGCAGTACTTC	CASSGGAPRSEQYF
TRBV7-9	15	TRBD1	TRBJ2-1	.	TGTGCCAGCAGCTTAGAACAGGGGCCTTACAATGAGCAGTTCTTC	CASSLEQGPYNEQFF
TRBV7-6	15	.	TRBJ2-7	.	TGTGCCAGCACCCCGGGGAGCGCGAGCTCCTACGAGCAGTACTTC	CASTPGSASSYEQYF
TRBV9	16	TRBD2	TRBJ2-1	once	TGTGCCAGCAGCGCCCTGGGACTAGCGGAGCACAATGAGCAGTTCTTC	CASSALGLAEHNEQFF
TRBV28	15	TRBD1	TRBJ1-1	.	TGTGCCAGCACCCTCCCGGACAGGGTATCGACTGAAGCTTTCTTT	CASTLPDRVSTEAFF
TRBV5-1	14	.	TRBJ1-2	.	TGCGCCAGCAGCTTGTCGCCCGACTCCAGTGGCTACACCTTC	CASSLSPDSSGYTF
TRBV5-8	15	.	TRBJ2-2	.	TGTGCCAGCAGCTTGGCTCAGGGGTACACCGGGGAGCTGTTTTTT	CASSLAQGYTGELFF
TRBV7-9	15	TRBD2	TRBJ2-2	.	TGTGCCAGCACCCCGGGACTAGCGTTCGCCGGGGAGCTGTTTTTT	CASTPGLAFAGELFF
TRBV11-2	15	.	TRBJ2-1	.	TGTGCCAGCAGCTCAGGAGACAGGCAATACAATGAGCAGTTCTTC	CASSSGDRQYNEQFF
TRBV27	14	.	TRBJ2-3	.	TGTGCCAGCAGTTTATCGTTCTTCACAGATACGCAGTATTTT	CASSLSFFTDTQYF
TRBV19	21	TRBD2	TRBJ2-1	.	TGTGCCAGTAGTAACCCCCTCTCCGGGACTAGCGGGAGGGGGTCCTACAATGAGCAGTTCTTC	CASSNPLSGTSGRGSYNEQFF
TRBV5-1	14	.	TRBJ2-3	.	TGCGCCAGCAGATCGACCACCATTAGTGGGAGTTTGTATTTT	CASRSTTISGSLYF
TRBV19	15	.	TRBJ1-1	.	TGTGCCAGTAGGGGCCTGACAGCCATGAACACTGAAGCTTTCTTT	CASRGLTAMNTEAFF
TRBV19	14	.	TRBJ1-2	.	TGTGCCAGTAGTATAGACGGAGCTAACTATGGCTACACCTTC	CASSIDGANYGYTF
TRBV28	15	TRBD2	TRBJ2-1	.	TGTGCCAGCAGTTTACTGCTAGCGGGAGGTTATGAGCAGTTCTTC	CASSLLLAGGYEQFF
TRBV10-3	15	TRBD2	TRBJ2-5	.	TGTGCCATCAGGTCTAGCGGGAGGGAACAAGAGACCCAGTACTTC	CAIRSSGREQETQYF
TRBV5-1	15	TRBD2	TRBJ2-1	.	TGCGCCAGCAGCAAGACTAGCGGGGCCTACAATGAGCAGTTCTTC	CASSKTSGAYNEQFF
TRBV9	15	TRBD1	TRBJ2-3	.	TGTGCCAGCAGCGTATCTGGGACAGGGGGAGTTACGCAGTATTTT	CASSVSGTGGVTQYF
TRBV7-2	16	TRBD2	TRBJ2-1	once	TGTGCCAGCAGCCCAACACTAGCGGGAGTTTACAATGAGCAGTTCTTC	CASSPTLAGVYNEQFF
TRBV9	13	.	TRBJ2-1	.	TGTGCCAGCAGTGAAACAGCCGGGACAGAGCAGTTCTTC	CASSETAGTEQFF
TRBV18	14	.	TRBJ1-4	.	TGTGCCAGCTCAGAGGTGGGTGACAGCGAAAAACTGTTTTTT	CASSEVGDSEKLFF
TRBV27	13	.	TRBJ1-2	.	TGTGCCAGCAGGCAGACAGCTAACTATGGCTACACCTTC	CASRQTANYGYTF
TRBV5-1	14	TRBD1	TRBJ1-1	.	TGCGCCAGCAGCCCGGGACAGGGAGCCACTGAAGCTTTCTTT	CASSPGQGATEAFF
TRBV10-3	15	TRBD1	TRBJ2-1	.	TGTGCCATCGGTGGTCGGGACAGGGGAGACAATGAGCAGTTCTTC	CAIGGRDRGDNEQFF
TRBV30	13	.	TRBJ2-5	once	TGTGCCTGGAGTGCGGGGGTCATAGAGACCCAGTACTTC	CAWSAGVIETQYF
TRBV15	14	TRBD1	TRBJ2-7	.	TGTGCCACCAGCAGGGACAGGAGGCCCTACGAGCAGTACTTC	CATSRDRRPYEQYF
TRBV18	14	.	TRBJ1-2	.	TGTGCCAGCTCACAGACAGAGACGTCTCATGGCTACACCTTC	CASSQTETSHGYTF
TRBV30	13	.	TRBJ1-3	.	TGTGCCTGGAGTTCCCTCTCTGGAAACACCATATATTTT	CAWSSLSGNTIYF
TRBV12-5	16	TRBD1	TRBJ2-7	.	TGTGCTAGTGGTTTGAGGAATGGACAGGGTGGGTACGAGCAGTACTTC	CASGLRNGQGGYEQYF
TRBV7-9	14	.	TRBJ1-1	once	TGTGCCAGCAGCCCCCGGGACACCAACACTGAAGCTTTCTTT	CASSPRDTNTEAFF
TRBV6-1	15	.	TRBJ2-1	.	TGTGCCAGCAGTGGGGCCAGGGACGGGAGCTATGAGCAGTTCTTC	CASSGARDGSYEQFF
TRBV6-5	14	TRBD2	TRBJ2-1	.	TGTGCCAGCAGTTACTCGACTAGCAAGAATGAGCAGTTCTTC	CASSYSTSKNEQFF
TRBV5-1	18	TRBD2	TRBJ2-5	.	TGCGCCAGCAGCGGCGGAGGCATTGGGACTAGCGGACAAGAGACCCAGTACTTC	CASSGGGIGTSGQETQYF
TRBV27	14	TRBD1	TRBJ1-5	.	TGTGCCAGCAGTCGAAACAGGGGGCATCAGCCCCAGCATTTT	CASSRNRGHQPQHF
TRBV2	12	.	TRBJ2-1	.	TGTGCCAGCAGTGAATTGAGCGGTGAGCAGTTCTTC	CASSELSGEQFF
TRBV10-3	15	TRBD2	TRBJ2-1	once	TGTGCCATCAGTGAGGGACTAGCGGGAGGCAATGAGCAGTTCTTC	CAISEGLAGGNEQFF
TRBV7-9	16	.	TRBJ1-1	.	TGTGCCACTAGCGTGAAAGGGGTCGGGATGAACACTGAAGCTTTCTTT	CATSVKGVGMNTEAFF